This is a list of T cell receptor beta chains from one sample in a study of T cell repertoires and HLA-DP antigens. Method: immunoSEQ multiplex PCR; TCRdb's copy keeps in-frame clones and lacks some. In the table there are approximately 73,000 clones, around 77% of which are singletons. The antigens for these receptors are not known. The specimen was CD4+ T cells from PBMCs. These receptors all come from a man between 60 and 75 years old in good health and CMV-seronegative. The CDR3 runs from the conserved cysteine through the conserved F or W. Each record gives: CDR3 length, V gene, clone size, D gene, J gene, CDR3 DNA, CDR3 protein. D genes are given only for firm matches. Only part of the rows carry a size: once, few, many, or a class if the clone is expanded.

16,TRBV12-5,few,.,TRBJ1-6,TGTGCTAGTGGTTTGGTATCTGGGACGCTAGATTCACCCCTCCACTTT,CASGLVSGTLDSPLHF
14,TRBV28,.,TRBD1,TRBJ1-1,TGTGCCAGCAGTTTGACGGACAGGGGCACTGAAGCTTTCTTT,CASSLTDRGTEAFF
16,TRBV5-1,.,.,TRBJ2-3,TGCGCCAGCAGCTTAACCGGGAGTACTACCATAGATACGCAGTATTTT,CASSLTGSTTIDTQYF
13,TRBV9,.,.,TRBJ1-6,TGTGCCAGCAGCCCTAGCCCCAGTTCACCCCTCCACTTT,CASSPSPSSPLHF
14,TRBV5-4,few,.,TRBJ1-2,TGTGCCAGCAGCTTGGCCCAGAGGGACTATGGCTACACCTTC,CASSLAQRDYGYTF
13,TRBV19,.,.,TRBJ1-1,TGTGCCAGTAGTGTCGATTGGGCATCTGAAGCTTTCTTT,CASSVDWASEAFF
13,TRBV6-6,once,.,TRBJ2-7,TGTGCCAGCAGGCGGACAGCCGACTACGAGCAGTACTTC,CASRRTADYEQYF
15,TRBV4-1,.,TRBD2,TRBJ2-3,TGCGCCAGCAGCCGCGAGCGGGGGAGCACAGATACGCAGTATTTT,CASSRERGSTDTQYF
14,TRBV2,.,.,TRBJ2-3,TGTGCCAGTTCGCGGGACGCATGGGCAGATACGCAGTATTTT,CASSRDAWADTQYF
13,TRBV7-2,.,.,TRBJ1-2,TGTGCCAGCAGCTTGGAGGGGAACTATGGCTACACCTTC,CASSLEGNYGYTF
15,TRBV9,.,.,TRBJ1-3,TGTGCCAGCAGCGTCGGGGGGCTGGGCGGAAACACCATATATTTT,CASSVGGLGGNTIYF
14,TRBV28,.,TRBD1,TRBJ1-2,TGTGCCAGCAGTTTGGAACAGGGGACCTTCCGCTACACCTTC,CASSLEQGTFRYTF
15,TRBV28,once,TRBD1,TRBJ1-3,TGTGCCAGCAGTTTATGGGGACAGGGTGGAAACACCATATATTTT,CASSLWGQGGNTIYF
14,TRBV30,.,.,TRBJ1-3,TGTGCCTGGAACCCCGGGGGGACTGGAAACACCATATATTTT,CAWNPGGTGNTIYF
14,TRBV4-1,.,.,TRBJ1-1,TGCGCCAGCAGCCAAGTTAACCTGAACACTGAAGCTTTCTTT,CASSQVNLNTEAFF
13,TRBV6-6,few,TRBD1,TRBJ1-2,TGTGCCAGCTGGGACAGGGCCGACTATGGCTACACCTTC,CASWDRADYGYTF
16,TRBV11-3,.,TRBD1,TRBJ2-5,TGTGCCAGCAGCTTAGTGGCAGGGGGAATAGGAGAGACCCAGTACTTC,CASSLVAGGIGETQYF
11,TRBV20-1,.,TRBD1,TRBJ1-2,TGCAGTGCTACAGGGGGCAGAGGCTACACCTTC,CSATGGRGYTF
15,TRBV5-1,.,.,TRBJ2-7,TGCGCCAGCAGCTTGGAGGCGGGACAACGTCACGAGCAGTACTTC,CASSLEAGQRHEQYF
16,TRBV7-2,few,.,TRBJ1-6,TGTGCCAGCAGCTCAGAGGTGACGGGCTATAATTCACCCCTCCACTTT,CASSSEVTGYNSPLHF
15,TRBV5-6,.,.,TRBJ1-1,TGTGCCAGCAGAGGCCCTCTCGAGGCCGGGACTGAAGCTTTCTTT,CASRGPLEAGTEAFF
17,TRBV19,.,.,TRBJ1-6,TGTGCCAGTAGTATAGGGGACTATCCCCCGGGAAATTCACCCCTCCACTTT,CASSIGDYPPGNSPLHF
14,TRBV5-1,once,.,TRBJ2-7,TGCGCCAGCAAAGGCCAGCGGAGCTCCTACGAGCAGTACTTC,CASKGQRSSYEQYF
15,TRBV5-1,.,.,TRBJ2-2,TGCGCCAGCACCGTTGGGGCAACGAACACCGGGGAGCTGTTTTTT,CASTVGATNTGELFF
14,TRBV15,.,.,TRBJ1-2,TGTGCCACCAGCCCAAGACAGGTTAACTATGGCTACACCTTC,CATSPRQVNYGYTF
14,TRBV19,many,.,TRBJ1-4,TGTGCCAGTAAAGCAGGCTCGGCTAATGAAAAACTGTTTTTT,CASKAGSANEKLFF
13,TRBV7-9,once,TRBD1,TRBJ1-1,TGTGCCAGCAGCCCGAGAGGGGACAGGGGAGCTTTCTTT,CASSPRGDRGAFF
16,TRBV5-1,.,.,TRBJ2-2,TGCGCCAGCAGCTTGCGGCTAGCGATTGACACCGGGGAGCTGTTTTTT,CASSLRLAIDTGELFF
16,TRBV6-6,.,TRBD1,TRBJ1-4,TGTGCCAGCAGTACCAGGACAGGGCTTACTAATGAAAAACTGTTTTTT,CASSTRTGLTNEKLFF
11,TRBV30,few,.,TRBJ1-1,TGTGCCTGGAGTGACAACCTCACGGTCCTCTTT,CAWSDNLTVLF
17,TRBV7-8,.,.,TRBJ2-7,TGTGCCAGCAGCCCGGAATGGGGGGCTAAAAGGACCTACGAGCAGTACTTC,CASSPEWGAKRTYEQYF
14,TRBV5-1,once,.,TRBJ2-1,TGCGCCAGCAGCTTGGACAAGGGGGGGCGCTCTGAGTTCTTC,CASSLDKGGRSEFF
14,TRBV29-1,.,.,TRBJ2-3,TGCAGCGTTTACCAGCCGCGTAACACAGATACGCAGTATTTT,CSVYQPRNTDTQYF
16,TRBV4-3,.,TRBD2,TRBJ2-3,TGCGCCAGCAGCCAAGGGACTAGCGGGGGGACAGATACGCAGTATTTT,CASSQGTSGGTDTQYF
13,TRBV10-3,.,.,TRBJ1-1,TGTGCCATCAATGACAACATGAACACTGAAGCTTTCTTT,CAINDNMNTEAFF
13,TRBV11-1,.,TRBD2,TRBJ2-2,TGTGCCAGCAGCAGACTAGCGGCCGGGGAGCTGTTTTTT,CASSRLAAGELFF
13,TRBV6-1,few,.,TRBJ2-7,TGTGCCAGCAGTGTTAACAGGGACTACGAGCAGTACTTC,CASSVNRDYEQYF
15,TRBV11-2,.,.,TRBJ1-4,TGTGCCAGCAGCTTTCGTCTTCCCGAGAATGAAAAACTGTTTTTT,CASSFRLPENEKLFF
12,TRBV19,.,.,TRBJ1-2,TGTGCCAGTAGCACAGGAACCTATGGCTACACCTTC,CASSTGTYGYTF
13,TRBV5-1,.,TRBD1,TRBJ1-1,TGCGCCAGCAGCTTGGGACAGGGTAGGGAAGCTTTCTTT,CASSLGQGREAFF
14,TRBV19,.,.,TRBJ1-6,TGTGCCAGTAGTATTGCGCAGGGAGGCTCACCCCTCCACTTT,CASSIAQGGSPLHF
13,TRBV28,.,TRBD1,TRBJ2-5,TGTGCCAGCAGACCTACGGACAGGGAGACCCAGTACTTC,CASRPTDRETQYF
16,TRBV5-1,.,.,TRBJ2-3,TGCGCCAGCAGCTTGACGGGTCGAAGGAGCACAGATACGCAGTATTTT,CASSLTGRRSTDTQYF
13,TRBV6-1,.,TRBD1,TRBJ1-1,TGTGCCAGCATTCTGACAGGGAGGACTGAAGCTTTCTTT,CASILTGRTEAFF
17,TRBV21-1,once,.,TRBJ2-2,TGTGCCAGCAGCGGAAAACTAGCGGGTGTAGACACCGGGGAGCTGTTTTTT,CASSGKLAGVDTGELFF
12,TRBV10-2,.,.,TRBJ2-1,TGCGCCAGCAGTGAACGGGCTAGGGAGCAGTTCTTC,CASSERAREQFF
15,TRBV19,.,.,TRBJ1-5,TGTGCCACCTTACCCTGGGGGGCAGGAAGTCAGCCCCAGCATTTT,CATLPWGAGSQPQHF
15,TRBV5-4,.,.,TRBJ1-6,TGTGCCAGCAGCTCCTTCACAGGGTCCGGTTCACCCCTCCACTTT,CASSSFTGSGSPLHF
10,TRBV6-1,.,.,TRBJ2-5,TGTGCCAGCACAGAAGAGACCCAGTACTTC,CASTEETQYF
13,TRBV19,.,TRBD1,TRBJ1-1,TGTGCCAGTAGAAAGGACAGGGAGGCTGAAGCTTTCTTT,CASRKDREAEAFF
15,TRBV7-2,.,TRBD2,TRBJ2-3,TGTGCCAGCAGCTTAGCGGGACTAGCGACAGATACGCAGTATTTT,CASSLAGLATDTQYF
13,TRBV25-1,.,.,TRBJ2-7,TGTGCCAGCAGCCTGGGGGCTTCCTACGAGCAGTACTTC,CASSLGASYEQYF
16,TRBV4-1,.,TRBD2,TRBJ2-1,TGCGCCAGCAGCCAGACCCTAGCGGGAGGTTACAATGAGCAGTTCTTC,CASSQTLAGGYNEQFF
14,TRBV6-1,.,.,TRBJ1-1,TGTGCCAGCAGTGAATTGGGGGGAGTGGGTGAAGCTTTCTTT,CASSELGGVGEAFF
14,TRBV19,.,.,TRBJ1-4,TGTGCCAGTAGTCGGGTGGGAGGGGATGAAAAACTGTTTTTT,CASSRVGGDEKLFF
18,TRBV10-3,.,.,TRBJ2-6,TGTGCCATCAGTGAAGTTGGCGCACCCCTCTCTGGGGCCAACGTCCTGACTTTC,CAISEVGAPLSGANVLTF
12,TRBV29-1,few,.,TRBJ2-7,TGCAGCGTTCCTGGACTGGGCGACGAGCAGTACTTC,CSVPGLGDEQYF
19,TRBV7-2,.,TRBD1,TRBJ1-6,TGTGCCAGCAGCCCCACCCGTGGACAGGGAAGCTCCTATAATTCACCCCTCCACTTT,CASSPTRGQGSSYNSPLHF
15,TRBV6-5,.,TRBD1,TRBJ2-7,TGTGCCAGCAGCCGTAGGACAGGGGGCTTCTACGAGCAGTACTTC,CASSRRTGGFYEQYF